This passage covers 28 T cell receptor beta chains from one sample sequenced in a study of control samples from healthy donors and cancer patients. The protocol was immunoSEQ multiplex PCR, while the TCRdb copy is restricted to in-frame clones and leaves out a portion. The sample shows about 98,000 clones, 92% of them seen only once. What was sequenced was blood. These receptor sequences come from a young woman in good health.

V and J are TRBV6-4 and TRBJ2-1; no clear D gene. In germline, CDR1 is MRHNA, CDR2 SNTAGT. V lost 0 bases to trimming and J lost 0 bases, with 3 bases between them. The CDR3 totals 14 residues. CDR3 loop: CASSDSSSYNEQFF. CDR3 nucleotides: TGTGCCAGCAGTGACTCAAGCTCCTACAATGAGCAGTTCTTC.

The gene calls are TRBV10-2 and TRBJ2-3, with 9 bases matching TRBD2. The CDR3 sequence is 15 residues long. Germline V gene sequence: CDR1 WSHSY, CDR2 SAAADI. V gave up 6 bases and J gave up 3 bases; unmatched junction bases: 7. The CDR3 nucleotides are TGCGCCAGCAGAGAGATAGCGGGAGAGACAGATACGCAGTATTTT. This translates into CASREIAGETDTQYF.

The table lists this clone with a count of one. This rearrangement joins TRBV25-1 to TRBJ1-2; the D is unclear. From germline, CDR1 is MGHDK and CDR2 SYGVNS. Trimming took 3 bases from V and 1 from J, leaving 15 bases between them. CDR3 length: 16 amino acids. CDR3 region: CASSDQVSGRNYGYTF. CDR3 bases: TGTGCCAGCAGTGATCAGGTGTCCGGTCGTAACTATGGCTACACCTTC.

This chain links TRBV28 with TRBJ2-2; possibly TRBD2 for D (6 bases). V lost 5 bases and J lost 2, with 12 bases in between. CDR3 size: 15 residues. CDR1 and CDR2 from the germline V gene are MDHEN and SYDVKM. CDR3 amino acids: CASSLAPENTGELFF. In nucleotides, the CDR3 is TGTGCCAGCAGTCTAGCGCCGGAAAACACCGGGGAGCTGTTTTTT.

J is TRBJ2-5 and V is TRBV3-1 (or the pseudogene TRBV3-2), with D hard to call. Between the trimmed V and J ends, which lost 1 base and 4 bases, there was a span of 4 bases. CDR1 and CDR2 (germline): LGHDT, YNNKEL (reference sequence). The CDR3 runs 12 residues. The CDR3 protein is CASSQVGETQYF. The CDR3 DNA sequence: TGTGCCAGCAGCCAAGTTGGAGAGACCCAGTACTTC.

The chain carries TRBV7-6 and TRBJ1-4; no definite D call. V shed 5 bases and J shed 5 bases, with 15 bases lying between them. Germline-derived CDR1 and CDR2 are SGHVS and FNYEAQ. This CDR3 region has 15 residues. The CDR3 is CASSPLGPINEKLFF. In nucleotides, the CDR3 is TGTGCCAGCAGCCCCCTTGGACCGATAAATGAAAAACTGTTTTTT.

The chain carries TRBV29-1 and TRBJ1-1; 7 bases are shared with TRBD1. This CDR3 comprises 12 residues. V was pared by 5 bases and J by 5 bases, with 5 bases of the junction left unmatched. The germline V gene has CDR1 SQVTM and CDR2 ANQGSEA. The CDR3 is CSVRGRGTEAFF. In nucleotides, the CDR3 is TGCAGCGTTAGGGGGCGGGGGACTGAAGCTTTCTTT.

The CDR3 is CASSQESGYGNTIYF. The CDR3 nucleotides are TGTGCCAGCAGCCAAGAATCAGGGTACGGAAACACCATATATTTT. This chain uses TRBV3-1 (or the pseudogene TRBV3-2) with TRBJ1-3; possibly TRBD1 for D (5 bases). The ends were cut back, 0 bases at V and 4 bases at J, with 10 bases in the middle. Germline CDR1 reads LGHDT; CDR2 reads YNNKEL (reference sequence). This CDR3 contains 15 residues.

The chain is built from TRBV3-1 (or the pseudogene TRBV3-2) and TRBJ1-1; perhaps TRBD1 as D (6 bases). The CDR3 contains 14 residues. The germline CDR1 and CDR2 sequences are LGHDT and YNNKEL (reference sequence). V dropped 9 bases and J dropped 0 bases, with 14 bases sitting between them. The CDR3 DNA is TGTGCCAGTAGGTGGGGGGCACTGAACACTGAAGCTTTCTTT. Protein product: CASRWGALNTEAFF.

Here the CDR3 reads CASSPGTATNYGYTF. In DNA form, the CDR3 reads TGTGCCAGCAGTCCCGGGACAGCTACTAACTATGGCTACACCTTC. This chain links TRBV6-5 with TRBJ1-2; TRBD1 agrees at 7 bases. Unmatched junction bases numbered 6, after V lost 5 bases and J lost 0 bases. Germline-derived CDR1 and CDR2 are MNHEY and SVGAGI. The CDR3 contains 15 residues.

The chain carries TRBV11-3 and TRBJ2-5, with a weak D call TRBD2 (5 bases). Germline assignment: CDR1 SGHNT and CDR2 YENEEA. The V end lost 3 bases, the J end lost 3 bases, and 8 bases lay between the germline ends. CDR3 size: 13 residues. The CDR3 DNA follows: TGTGCCAGCAGCTTCCTGGGAGAAGAGACCCAGTACTTC. Protein: CASSFLGEETQYF. Based on the CDR3 plus reference TRBV11-3 and TRBJ2-5, the full variable domain is EAGVVQSPRYKIIEKKQPVAFWCNPISGHNTLYWYLQNLGQGPELLIRYENEEAVDDSQLPKDRFSAERLKGVDSTLKIQPAELGDSAVYLCASSFLGEETQYFGPGTRLLVL.

This clone was observed a single time. This sequence joins TRBV10-3 and TRBJ2-5, with TRBD2 matching over 8 bases. Germline CDR1 ENHRY, CDR2 SYGVKD. With V trimmed by 6 bases and J by 4 bases, 4 bases remained unmatched. The CDR3 contains 13 residues. The CDR3 reads CAIRSLAGETQYF. In DNA form, the CDR3 reads TGTGCCATCAGGTCCCTAGCGGGAGAGACCCAGTACTTC.

V and J are TRBV5-1 and TRBJ1-2; 12 positions match TRBD1. The V segment lost 4 bases and the J segment 7 bases; nucleotides outside the gene matches: 8. The CDR3 is 15 residues long. Germline CDR1 is SGHRS and CDR2 is YFSETQ. The CDR3, as DNA: TGCGCCAGCAGCCTAACCGGGACAGGGGGCTCTGGCTACACCTTC. Its translation: CASSLTGTGGSGYTF.

The V call is TRBV24-1, the J call TRBJ2-1, with a weak D call TRBD1 (5 bases). CDR1 KGHDR and CDR2 SFDVKD come from the germline V gene. The CDR3 spans 15 residues. The V gene lost 1 base and the J gene lost 7 bases, with 13 bases spanning the gap. The CDR3 sequence: CATSDLLGAGNEQFF. Written as DNA, the CDR3 is TGTGCCACCAGTGATTTATTAGGGGCTGGGAATGAGCAGTTCTTC.

The V call is TRBV5-1, the J call TRBJ2-1; D tentatively reads TRBD1 or TRBD2 (5 bases each). CDR1 and CDR2 from the germline V gene are SGHRS and YFSETQ. Trimming shortened V by 3 bases and J by 9 bases, and 16 bases separated the two germline ends. CDR3 size: 14 residues. The CDR3 DNA sequence: TGCGCCAGCAGCTCTGGGGGTCCTCTTATTGAGCAGTTCTTC. Translating gives CASSSGGPLIEQFF.

The gene calls are TRBV6-5 and TRBJ1-1; TRBD1 is a possible D gene (6 bases). The CDR3 runs to 16 residues. Trimming left V 4 bases short and J 5 bases short, with 20 bases between. Looked up from germline, CDR1 is MNHEY and CDR2 is SVGAGI. The DNA of the CDR3 is TGTGCCAGCAGTTCTCGGACAGTTTCTGATTTGACTGAAGCTTTCTTT. The encoded protein is CASSSRTVSDLTEAFF.

This chain uses TRBV2 with TRBJ1-4, with a tentative D call TRBD1 (5 bases). Germline V gene data show CDR1 as SNHLY and CDR2 as FYNNEI. CDR3 length: 16 residues. V was trimmed by 5 bases and J by 8 bases, leaving 21 bases between them. The CDR3 sequence: CASSYKTGPGQEKLFF. CDR3 bases: TGTGCCAGCAGTTACAAAACGGGCCCTGGACAAGAAAAACTGTTTTTT.

As DNA, the CDR3 is TGCGCCAGCAGCTCTGACAGGAGCACAGATACGCAGTATTTT. Translated: CASSSDRSTDTQYF. J is TRBJ2-3 and V is TRBV5-1, with D possibly TRBD1 on 6 matching bases. Germline V gene data show CDR1 as SGHRS and CDR2 as YFSETQ. The ends were cut back, 3 bases at V and 0 bases at J, with 8 bases in the middle. The CDR3 is 14 amino acids.

The V and J genes are TRBV9 and TRBJ2-7; the match to TRBD2 covers 7 bases. The germline CDR1 and CDR2 sequences are SGDLS and YYNGEE. The trim removed 0 bases at V and 7 bases at J, leaving 13 bases unmatched. The CDR3 is 16 amino acids. CDR3 coding DNA: TGTGCCAGCAGCGTAGGGTCTAGCGGACCTGATTGGGAGCAGTACTTC. Amino acids: CASSVGSSGPDWEQYF.

This chain connects TRBV30 to TRBJ1-2; tentative D call: TRBD1 (6 bases). The CDR3 is made up of 12 amino acids. Trimming shortened V by 1 base and J by 12 bases, and 15 bases separated the two germline ends. Per the germline V gene, CDR1 is GTSNPN and CDR2 is SVGIG (reference sequence). CDR3 coding DNA: TGTGCCTGGAGTGGACAGGTAGAAGGGAACACCTTC. Translation gives CAWSGQVEGNTF. Variable domain in full (rest from reference TRBV30 and TRBJ1-2): SQTIHQWPATLVQPVGSPLSLECTVEGTSNPNLYWYRQAAGRGLQLLFYSVGIGQISSEVPQNLSASRPQDRQFILSSKKLLLSDSGFYLCAWSGQVEGNTFGSGTRLTVV.

The chain has TRBV7-2 and TRBJ2-1; D remains ambiguous. Trimming took off 1 base at V and 6 bases at J, with 10 bases between the two ends. This CDR3 is built from 14 residues. CDR1 is SGHTA, CDR2 FQGNSA, per germline. CDR3 region: CASSLVANSNEQFF. The CDR3 DNA is TGTGCCAGCAGCTTAGTGGCTAACTCCAATGAGCAGTTCTTC.

The V call is TRBV11-2, the J call TRBJ1-4; no reliable D call. The V and J ends lost 1 base and 8 bases respectively, with 14 bases between them. CDR1 is SGHAT, CDR2 FQNNGV, per germline. The CDR3 has 15 amino acids. CDR3 nucleotide sequence: TGTGCCAGCAGCTTAGTAGGAGGGCTTGGAGAAAAACTGTTTTTT. This translates into CASSLVGGLGEKLFF.

The chain carries TRBV11-3 and TRBJ1-5, with TRBD1 as a possible D gene (6 bases). CDR1 is SGHNT and CDR2 is YENEEA in the germline V gene. The CDR3 runs to 15 residues. Trimming shortened V by 1 base and J by 6 bases, and 13 bases separated the two germline ends. In DNA form, the CDR3 reads TGTGCCAGCAGCTTAGGAACAGGGACTGGTCAGCCCCAGCATTTT. Residues: CASSLGTGTGQPQHF.

The chain carries TRBV30 and TRBJ2-3; 11 positions agree with TRBD2. The CDR3 sequence is 16 residues long. Germline V CDR1 and CDR2: GTSNPN, SVGIG (reference sequence). Trimming took 7 bases from V and 3 from J; bases not matched to a gene: 12. DNA of the CDR3: TGTGCCTTAGCATCGGGGACTAGCGGATTTACAGATACGCAGTATTTT. Amino acid sequence: CALASGTSGFTDTQYF.

This rearrangement joins TRBV18 to TRBJ2-5, with D maybe TRBD1 (5 bases). The V gene lost 2 bases and the J gene lost 2 bases, with 9 bases spanning the gap. Germline V CDR1 and CDR2: KGHSH, LQKENI. This CDR3 spans 14 amino acids. The CDR3 loop is CASSPLTEQETQYF. The CDR3 DNA follows: TGTGCCAGCTCACCATTGACAGAACAAGAGACCCAGTACTTC. The whole variable domain, filled in from reference TRBV18 and TRBJ2-5, reads NAGVMQNPRHLVRRRGQEARLRCSPMKGHSHVYWYRQLPEEGLKFMVYLQKENIIDESGMPKERFSAEFPKEGPSILRIQQVVRGDSAAYFCASSPLTEQETQYFGPGTRLLVL.

The chain recombines TRBV6-5 with TRBJ2-6; D unresolved. The V gene's germline CDR1 is MNHEY and CDR2 SVGAGI. CDR3 length: 13 amino acids. The V and J ends lost 7 bases and 0 bases respectively, with 4 bases between them. CDR3 nucleotide sequence: TGTGCCAGCACCGTCTCTGGGGCCAACGTCCTGACTTTC. This encodes CASTVSGANVLTF.

The chain has TRBV11-2 and TRBJ1-1; D is unclear. Germline V gene lookup returns CDR1 SGHAT and CDR2 FQNNGV. The V end was cut by 3 bases, the J end by 3 bases, with 11 bases between. The CDR3 is 14 residues long. As DNA, the CDR3 is TGTGCCAGCAGCTTTCTGGGTGCGCACACTGAAGCTTTCTTT. Protein product: CASSFLGAHTEAFF.

The chain carries TRBV6-1 and TRBJ2-6, with 12 bases lining up with TRBD1. Germline values: CDR1 MNHNS, CDR2 SASEGT. The junction had 4 bases not matched to a gene; V was cut back by 3 bases and J by 7 bases. This CDR3 comprises 16 residues. The CDR3 sequence: CASSDGDRGPANVLTF. CDR3 bases: TGTGCCAGCAGTGACGGGGACAGGGGGCCCGCCAACGTCCTGACTTTC.